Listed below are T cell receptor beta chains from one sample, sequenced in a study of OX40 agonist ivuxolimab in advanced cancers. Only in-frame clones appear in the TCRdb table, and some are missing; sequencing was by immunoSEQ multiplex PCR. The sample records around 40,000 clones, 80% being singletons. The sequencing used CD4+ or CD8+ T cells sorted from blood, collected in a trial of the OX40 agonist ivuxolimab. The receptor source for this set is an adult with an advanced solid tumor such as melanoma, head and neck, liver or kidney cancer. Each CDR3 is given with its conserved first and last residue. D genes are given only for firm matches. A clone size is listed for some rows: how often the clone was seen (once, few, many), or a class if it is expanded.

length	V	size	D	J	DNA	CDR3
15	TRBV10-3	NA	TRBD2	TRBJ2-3	TGTGCCTCGCAACCACAAGGCGGGAGCGCAGATACGCAGTATTTT	CASQPQGGSADTQYF
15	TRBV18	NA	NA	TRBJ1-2	TGTGCCAGCTCAGACTCACCGGGGGCCCTTAATGGCTACACCTTC	CASSDSPGALNGYTF
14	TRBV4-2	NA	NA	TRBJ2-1	TGTGCCAGCAGCTTAGACATGTTGGGCAATGAGCAGTTCTTC	CASSLDMLGNEQFF
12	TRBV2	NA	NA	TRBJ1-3	TGTGCCGGAAGGCCCTCTGGAAACACCATATATTTT	CAGRPSGNTIYF
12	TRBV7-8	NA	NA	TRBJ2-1	TGTGCCAGCAGCTTATCTGGCACACTCGGCTTCTTC	CASSLSGTLGFF
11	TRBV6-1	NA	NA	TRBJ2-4	TGTGCCAGCAGCTCCGGGGGTCCCTGGTCCTTC	CASSSGGPWSF
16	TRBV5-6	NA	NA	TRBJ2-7	TGTGCCAGCAGCTGGGGGGACCCGGACACAACCTACGAGCAGTACTTC	CASSWGDPDTTYEQYF
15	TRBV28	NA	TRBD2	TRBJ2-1	TGTGCCAGCAGTTTGAGCGGGACCCAAGGGCGGGAGCAGTTCTTC	CASSLSGTQGREQFF
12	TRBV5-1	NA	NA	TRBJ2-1	TGCGCCAGTCGCCCAGCGGACAATGAGCAGTTCTTC	CASRPADNEQFF
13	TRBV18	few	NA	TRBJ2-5	TGTGCCAGCTCAAGAGAGGCCGGAGAGACCCAGTACTTC	CASSREAGETQYF
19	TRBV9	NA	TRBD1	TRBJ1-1	TGTGCCAGCAGCCCGGGGAGCCCGCGACAGGGCGGGCGGTTCACTGAAGCTTTCTTT	CASSPGSPRQGGRFTEAFF
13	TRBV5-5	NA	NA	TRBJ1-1	TGTGCCAGCAGCTCAAGCAGTAACACTGAAGCTTTCTTT	CASSSSSNTEAFF
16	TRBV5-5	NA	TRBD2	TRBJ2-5	TGTGCCAGCAACCTAGCGGGAGGGGGGACACAAGAGACCCAGTACTTC	CASNLAGGGTQETQYF
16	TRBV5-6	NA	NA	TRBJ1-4	TGTGCCAGCAGCTTGGGCGGACAAGCAACTAATGAAAAACTGTTTTTT	CASSLGGQATNEKLFF
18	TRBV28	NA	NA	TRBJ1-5	TGTGCCAGCAGTTTTCCGAAGGTTGCAGGGGAAGACAATCAGCCCCAGCATTTT	CASSFPKVAGEDNQPQHF
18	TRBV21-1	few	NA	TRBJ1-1	TGTGCCAGCAGCAAAGGAACAGGGTCCTTGATATGGGACACTGAAGCTTTCTTT	CASSKGTGSLIWDTEAFF
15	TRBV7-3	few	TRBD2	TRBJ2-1	TGTGCCAGCAGCCATTCTGGGGGACTAGGTAATGAGCAGTTCTTC	CASSHSGGLGNEQFF
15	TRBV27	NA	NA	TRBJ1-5	TGTGCCAGCAGCCCAACCCTGGACGGGCGTCAGCCCCAGCATTTT	CASSPTLDGRQPQHF
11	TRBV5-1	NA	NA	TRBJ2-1	TGCGCCAGCAGCTTGGATAATGAGCAGTTCTTC	CASSLDNEQFF
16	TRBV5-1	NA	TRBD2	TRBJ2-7	TGCGCCAGCAGCTTGGCCGGTTGGGTAGCGGGTGTCGAGCAGTACTTC	CASSLAGWVAGVEQYF
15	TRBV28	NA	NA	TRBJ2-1	TGTGCCAGCAGTCCACCCATAGTGAGGGCCTCTGAGCAGTTCTTC	CASSPPIVRASEQFF
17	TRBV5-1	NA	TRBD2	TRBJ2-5	TGCGCCAGCAGCTTGGCGCCTTTAACTAGCGGCCAAGAGACCCAGTACTTC	CASSLAPLTSGQETQYF
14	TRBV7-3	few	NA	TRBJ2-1	TGTGCCAGCAGCTTAGCGGGACCGTACAATGAGCAGTTCTTC	CASSLAGPYNEQFF
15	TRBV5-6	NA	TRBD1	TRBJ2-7	TGTGCCAGCAGCTTTTACGGGACAGGGGTTGGGGAGCAGTACTTC	CASSFYGTGVGEQYF
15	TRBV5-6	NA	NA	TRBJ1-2	TGTGCCAGCAGCTTGGGAACCGAGAAATGGTACGGCTACACCTTC	CASSLGTEKWYGYTF
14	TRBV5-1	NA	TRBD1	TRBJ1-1	TGCGCCAGCAGCCTGGGACAGCAGAACACTGAAGCTTTCTTT	CASSLGQQNTEAFF
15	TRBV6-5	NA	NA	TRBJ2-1	TGTGCCAGCAGTTTCCGAGGGACCTCTCTCAATGAGCAGTTCTTC	CASSFRGTSLNEQFF
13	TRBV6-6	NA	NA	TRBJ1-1	TGTGCCACCGCGAGGGGAGGGTTCACTGAAGCTTTCTTT	CATARGGFTEAFF
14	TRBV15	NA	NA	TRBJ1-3	TGTGCCACCAGCAGAGGAGACAGGGGAAACACCATATATTTT	CATSRGDRGNTIYF
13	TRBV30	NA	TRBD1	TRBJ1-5	TGTGCCTGGGGTAGACAGGGTAATCAGCCCCAGCATTTT	CAWGRQGNQPQHF
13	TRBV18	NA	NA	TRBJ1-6	TGTGCCAGCTCACCGCGGTTGGGTTCACCCCTCCACTTT	CASSPRLGSPLHF
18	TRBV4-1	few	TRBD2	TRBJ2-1	TGCGCCAGCAGCGCCCCGGGACTAGCGGGAGGGCAGAAGGATGAGCAGTTCTTC	CASSAPGLAGGQKDEQFF
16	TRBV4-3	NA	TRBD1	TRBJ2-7	TGCGCCAGCAGCCAAGAACCGGGACAGGTGGACTACGAGCAGTACTTC	CASSQEPGQVDYEQYF
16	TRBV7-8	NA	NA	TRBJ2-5	TGTGCCAGCAGCTTTACCGGGACAAAGGGCCAAGAGACCCAGTACTTC	CASSFTGTKGQETQYF
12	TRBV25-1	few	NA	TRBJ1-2	TGTGCCAGCAAAGGGAACGACTATGGCTACACCTTC	CASKGNDYGYTF
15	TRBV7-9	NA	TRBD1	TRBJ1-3	TGTGCCAGCAGCCCCCCCGGGACAGGAGGAAACACCATATATTTT	CASSPPGTGGNTIYF
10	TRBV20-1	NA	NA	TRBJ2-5	TGCAGTGCTTATCAAGAGACCCAGTACTTC	CSAYQETQYF
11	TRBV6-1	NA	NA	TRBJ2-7	TGTGCCAGCAGCCCCTCTCGGGAGCAGTACTTC	CASSPSREQYF